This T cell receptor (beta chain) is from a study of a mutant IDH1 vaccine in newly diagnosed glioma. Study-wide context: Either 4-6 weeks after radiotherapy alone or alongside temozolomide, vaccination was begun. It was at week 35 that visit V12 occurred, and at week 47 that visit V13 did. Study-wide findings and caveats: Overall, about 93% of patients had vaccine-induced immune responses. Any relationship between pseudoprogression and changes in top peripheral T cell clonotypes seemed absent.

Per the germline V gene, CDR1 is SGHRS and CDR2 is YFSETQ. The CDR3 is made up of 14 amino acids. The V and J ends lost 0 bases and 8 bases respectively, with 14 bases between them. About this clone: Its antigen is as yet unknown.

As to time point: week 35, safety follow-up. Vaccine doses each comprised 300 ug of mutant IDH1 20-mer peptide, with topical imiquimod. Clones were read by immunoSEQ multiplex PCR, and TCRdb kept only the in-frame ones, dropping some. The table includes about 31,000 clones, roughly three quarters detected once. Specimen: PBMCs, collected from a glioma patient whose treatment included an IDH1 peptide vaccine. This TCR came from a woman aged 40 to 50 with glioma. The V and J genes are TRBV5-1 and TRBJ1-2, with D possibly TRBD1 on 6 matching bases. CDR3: CASSLAGGARGYTF. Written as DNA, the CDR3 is TGCGCCAGCAGCTTGGCCGGGGGGGCGAGGGGCTACACCTTC.